One and the same sample provided the 11 T cell receptor beta chains below, sequenced in a study of early T cells in non-severe SARS-CoV-2 infection (dated by TCRdb to 2020 to 2022). The method behind the library was 5' RACE. The data were produced on a NextSeq 500. Through fastp at Q25 and MiXCR, TCRdb rebuilt clones from the public reads, retaining in-frame beta chains. Identical CDR3 protein sequences are pooled into one entry, listed with their most common genes and DNA. This sample comprises about 83,000 distinct CDR3 sequences, over 9.5% of them detected only once. The ten largest clones capture over 7.5% of the sample. The material sequenced was whole blood, taken at baseline. These receptors all come from an adult who was a healthcare worker with PCR-confirmed SARS-CoV-2 infection or an uninfected control (not recorded which).

This clonotype came up a few times. The chain couples TRBV18 to TRBJ2-3; 7 bases are shared with TRBD1. The germline CDR1 and CDR2 sequences are KGHSH and LQKENI. The trim removed 0 bases at V and 2 bases at J, leaving 8 bases unmatched. The length of the CDR3 is 17 residues. The CDR3 is CASSPPWGQSDTDTQYF. In nucleotides, the CDR3 is TGTGCCAGCTCACCACCGTGGGGACAGAGCGACACAGATACGCAGTATTTT.

The chain has TRBV10-3 and TRBJ2-2; TRBD1 or TRBD2 may be the D gene (5 bases each). This CDR3 comprises 12 residues. The germline CDR1 and CDR2 sequences are ENHRY and SYGVKD. V gave up 10 bases and J gave up 8 bases, with 14 bases separating them. The chain's CDR3 is CATGPAAGELFF. Written as DNA, the CDR3 is TGTGCCACGGGACCCGCCGCGGGGGAGCTGTTTTTT.

This clonotype was picked up many times. The chain recombines TRBV28 with TRBJ2-7, with 11 bases aligning to TRBD2. The V gene end was trimmed by 5 bases and the J gene end by 6 bases; junction bases not matched to a gene: 6. CDR1 MDHEN and CDR2 SYDVKM come from the germline V gene. CDR3 length: 14 amino acids. The CDR3 sequence: CASSPIAGGREQYF. Written as DNA, the CDR3 is TGTGCCAGCAGTCCTATAGCGGGAGGGCGCGAGCAGTACTTC.

V usage is TRBV5-1 and J usage is TRBJ1-2; TRBD1 is a possible D gene (6 bases). Deletions cut 4 bases from V and 8 bases from J, with 15 bases between. The CDR3 sequence is 13 residues long. Germline CDR1 SGHRS, CDR2 YFSETQ. The CDR3, as DNA: TGCGCCAGCAGCGTGGACAGCTTTAGCGGCTACACCTTC. The encoded protein is CASSVDSFSGYTF.

This sequence joins TRBV4-1 and TRBJ2-5; D gene uncertain. Between the trimmed V and J ends, which lost 3 bases and 4 bases, there was a span of 9 bases. The V gene's germline CDR1 is MGHRA and CDR2 YSYEKL. The CDR3 loop spans 13 amino acids. CDR3 nucleotides: TGCGCCAGCAGCCAGGCTGACCGAGAGACCCAGTACTTC. This translates into CASSQADRETQYF.

This clonotype was picked up many times. The rearrangement joins TRBV5-1 to TRBJ2-1, with 13 bases identical to TRBD2. V lost 1 base, J lost 6 bases, and 4 bases stayed unmatched. Germline CDR1 SGHRS, CDR2 YFSETQ. The CDR3 has 16 amino acids. The CDR3 protein is CASSLRLAGGGNEQFF. CDR3 coding DNA: TGCGCCAGCAGCTTGAGACTAGCGGGAGGCGGCAATGAGCAGTTCTTC.

The J gene is TRBJ2-2, the V gene TRBV7-9; D not resolved. Trimming removed 5 bases from V and 4 bases from J, with 17 bases in between. The CDR3 contains 16 residues. Per the germline V gene, CDR1 is SEHNR and CDR2 is FQNEAQ (reference sequence). In nucleotides, the CDR3 is TGTGCCAGCAGCCTCGGCGTGAAGCCTTTCACCGGGGAGCTGTTTTTT. Encoded protein: CASSLGVKPFTGELFF.

In the case of this clonotype: A much larger clonotype is one base distant, so this may be a read error. V and J are TRBV28 and TRBJ2-3; D perhaps matches TRBD2 (6 bases). Trimming shortened V by 5 bases and J by 2 bases, and 14 bases separated the two germline ends. Germline V lookup: CDR1 MDHEN, CDR2 SYDVKM. This CDR3 region has 15 residues. As DNA, the CDR3 is TGTGCCAGCAGTCCTAGCTGGAGGGCCACAGATACGCAGTATTTT. It translates to CASSPSWRATDTQYF.

This clonotype was seen a handful of times. This chain uses TRBV13 with TRBJ2-7; 9 bases are a match to TRBD2. Looked up from germline, CDR1 is PRHDT and CDR2 is FYEKMQ (reference sequence). Losses at the gene ends were 2 bases for V and 7 bases for J; bases not matched to a gene: 6. The CDR3 runs 14 residues. DNA of the CDR3: TGTGCCAGCAGCTTATGGCGGGAGGGGTTGGAGCAGTACTTC. Protein sequence: CASSLWREGLEQYF.

The chain is built from TRBV18 and TRBJ2-7, with 7 bases aligning to TRBD1. Germline loops: CDR1 KGHSH, CDR2 LQKENI. The CDR3 is 14 amino acids. V lost 2 bases and J lost 2; bases outside the gene matches: 3. CDR3 protein: CASSPSTGAYEQYF. CDR3 coding DNA: TGTGCCAGCTCACCAAGTACAGGGGCCTACGAGCAGTACTTC.

V and J are TRBV11-2 and TRBJ2-7; D possibly matches TRBD1 or TRBD2 (5 bases each). Germline V gene lookup returns CDR1 SGHAT and CDR2 FQNNGV. The CDR3 contains 16 residues. V shed 0 bases and J shed 5 bases, with 17 bases lying between them. This chain's CDR3 is CASSLEGTAGSHEQYF. CDR3 DNA: TGTGCCAGCAGCTTAGAGGGTACCGCAGGGAGCCACGAGCAGTACTTC.